This record looks at one T cell receptor beta chain sequence and its context. Its antigen is undetermined. TCRdb reprocessed the RT-PCR reads via MiXCR and lists one record per CDR3 protein. The sample lists approximately 300,000 distinct CDR3 sequences; 22% were seen once. The sample is drawn from a study of response to subunit inactivated influenza vaccine. Notes on the study in general: Authors suggested seasonal influenza vaccinations each recruit few new T cells.

The source of this sequence is a man in his fifties or sixties who received an inactivated influenza vaccine. The sequences come from PBMCs from blood, collected approximately 20 months after vaccination.

DNA of the CDR3: TGTGCCAGCAGCTTAGGGACTAACACAGATACGCAGTATTTT. It is translated as CASSLGTNTDTQYF. This chain links TRBV7-9 with TRBJ2-3; a possible D gene is TRBD2 (6 bases). CDR3 length: 14 residues. Germline values: CDR1 SEHNR, CDR2 FQNEAQ (reference sequence). V was pared by 1 base and J by 2 bases, with 7 bases between.